This T cell receptor (beta chain) originates from a study of Tregs in tolerant kidney transplant recipients. The study, taken as a whole, reports: Biological reproducibility was not directly addressed in this study. The most relevant donor-specific Treg TCRbeta repertoire apparently came from expansion with activated donor B cells. Few patients were studied, so findings need validation in larger groups.

Germline V gene sequence: CDR1 MNHNS, CDR2 SASEGT. The CDR3 spans 14 residues. On this clone itself: Its target is unknown. The junction and the germline gene differ at one end; a read error may be behind it.

Here immunoSEQ multiplex PCR was the method, and the copy in TCRdb shows in-frame clones only, minus some. The table includes some 240,000 clones, approximately 83% detected once. Thawed PBMCs were FACS-sorted into unstimulated CD4+CD25+CD127- regulatory T cells, CD4+CD25- non-regulatory cells, CD4 and CD8 cells. Sequenced: CD4+ T cells from blood. This sequence joins TRBV6-1 and TRBJ2-7, with D possibly matching TRBD1 (5 bases). The receptor comes from a human donor in good health. The CDR3 sequence is CASSVILPGYERYF. The CDR3 coding sequence is TGTGCCAGCAGTGTAATTTTACCAGGGTACGAGCGGTACTTC.